The source of this T cell receptor (beta chain) is a study of CXCR3-negative and CXCR3-positive naive CD8 T cells. The germline gives CDR1 LGHNA, CDR2 YSLEER. This CDR3 has 13 residues. UMI labels and 5' RACE were used to prepare the TRB cDNA libraries. No DNA is given; TCRdb re-called the 5' RACE reads and lists each CDR3 protein once. This sample lists 7,500 to 9,500 distinct CDR3 sequences; its ten largest clones have around 1.1%. Sequencing was done on a sample of naive CXCR3- CD8+ T cells from blood. Subset reported: CD45RO-CCR7+CD27+CD95- naive CD8+ T cells lacking CXCR3 (TNR3-). The sequence came from a human donor in good health. Some clones in this sample may be carry-over from other donors' samples. The J gene is TRBJ2-2, the V gene TRBV4-3. CDR3 loop: CASSQDFTGELFF.